The 24 T cell receptor beta chains given below trace back to one sample, sequenced in a study of CD8 T cells in ankylosing spondylitis. TCRdb ran MiXCR on the 5' RACE reads and lists one entry per CDR3 protein. The data hold fewer than 400,000 distinct CDR3 sequences, with roughly 15% observed a single time. Source material: blood, either unsorted or a sorted T cell fraction (not recorded which). All receptors come from a male donor with ankylosing spondylitis or in good health (not recorded which).

This clonotype was counted between two and nine times. A much bigger clone sits one base away, suggesting this may be a read error. V gene TRBV4-1 combines with J gene TRBJ2-2; D is ambiguous. The V end lost 0 bases, the J end lost 1 base, and 3 bases lay between the germline ends. CDR1 is MGHRA, CDR2 YSYEKL, per germline. The CDR3 contains 14 residues. The CDR3, as DNA: TGCGCCAGCAGCCAAGACGGGAACACCGGGGAGCTGTTTTTT. Encoded protein: CASSQDGNTGELFF.

This chain links TRBV5-5 with TRBJ1-5; a possible D gene is TRBD1 (5 bases). Germline V CDR1 and CDR2: SGHKS, YYEKEE (reference sequence). This CDR3 comprises 17 residues. Trimming pared 4 bases from V and 3 bases from J, leaving 20 bases between. CDR3 in amino acids: CASSPQIGTATNQPQHF. The CDR3 bases are TGTGCCAGCAGCCCTCAAATAGGGACGGCGACCAATCAGCCCCAGCATTTT. Supplemented by reference TRBV5-5 and TRBJ1-5, the full variable domain reads DAGVTQSPTHLIKTRGQQVTLRCSPISGHKSVSWYQQVLGQGPQFIFQYYEKEERGRGNFPDRFSARQFPNYSSELNVNALLLGDSALYLCASSPQIGTATNQPQHFGDGTRLSIL.

The chain employs TRBV20-1 and TRBJ2-1; tentatively, D is TRBD2 (7 bases). CDR3 length equals 14 residues. The germline V gene has CDR1 DFQATT and CDR2 SNEGSKA (reference sequence). V was cut by 5 bases and J by 2 bases, with 13 bases left in between. The CDR3 DNA reads TGCAGTGCTTCTGGGAGGGGGGCCTACAATGAGCAGTTCTTC. Its translation is CSASGRGAYNEQFF.

The CDR3 coding sequence is TGCAGTGCTAGAGACGGGCTCACGGGGGCCCCCGGGGAGCTGTTTTTT. Translating gives CSARDGLTGAPGELFF. V and J are TRBV20-1 and TRBJ2-2, with D possibly called TRBD1 or TRBD2 (6 bases each). The V gene's germline CDR1 is DFQATT and CDR2 SNEGSKA (reference sequence). CDR3 length: 16 residues. Trimming shortened V by 0 bases and J by 6 bases, and 17 bases separated the two germline ends.

A few counts support this clonotype. V and J are TRBV7-2 and TRBJ2-7, with 7 positions matching TRBD2. Germline CDR1 reads SGHTA; CDR2 reads FQGNSA. The CDR3 length is 13 residues. V gave up 4 bases and J gave up 5 bases; unmatched junction bases: 5. The CDR3 DNA follows: TGTGCCAGCAGCTCCCTCGGGGGGAACGAGCAGTACTTC. Amino acid sequence: CASSSLGGNEQYF.

The V gene is TRBV7-4, the J gene TRBJ2-1; the match to TRBD2 covers 7 bases. Per germline, CDR1 SGHVT and CDR2 SQSDAQ. This CDR3 region has 15 residues. Trimming at V came to 5 bases and at J to 7 bases, leaving 11 bases not matched to a gene. In DNA form, the CDR3 reads TGTGCCAGCAGCAAAGAGGGCGGGAGCCCAAATGAGCAGTTCTTC. Translating gives CASSKEGGSPNEQFF.

This clonotype was recorded many times. The rearrangement links TRBV12-3 or TRBV12-4 to TRBJ2-2; D unresolved. V shed 2 bases and J shed 5 bases, with 6 bases lying between them. The CDR3 runs to 13 residues. The chain's CDR3 is CASSLKVTGELFF. CDR3 sequence (DNA): TGTGCCAGCAGTTTAAAAGTTACCGGGGAGCTGTTTTTT.

There are a few counts of this clonotype. The germline gene is not matched at one end of the junction; a read error may be the cause. The rearrangement uses TRBV12-3 or TRBV12-4 and TRBJ1-1; the D gene is possibly TRBD1 (5 bases). The CDR3 has 13 amino acids. The CDR3 is CASSLREGAEAFF. CDR3 coding DNA: TGTGCCAGCAGTTTACGGGAAGGGGCTGAAGCTTTTTTT.

The chain is built from TRBV29-1 and TRBJ2-2, with D possibly matching TRBD1 (5 bases). V lost 4 bases and J 2 bases, leaving 14 bases between the germline ends. Germline loops: CDR1 SQVTM, CDR2 ANQGSEA. The CDR3 is 15 residues long. The CDR3 region is CSVAWSGLNTGELFF. The CDR3 coding sequence is TGCAGCGTTGCCTGGTCAGGGCTAAACACCGGGGAGCTGTTTTTT.

This clonotype was seen a few times. CDR3 loop: CASSLDHSNTEAFF. CDR3 DNA sequence: TGCGCCAGCAGCTTGGATCACAGTAACACTGAAGCTTTCTTT. This rearrangement joins TRBV5-1 to TRBJ1-1, with D uncertain. Germline CDR1 SGHRS, CDR2 YFSETQ. The CDR3 covers 14 residues. The V end was cut by 0 bases, the J end by 2 bases, with 8 bases between.

This clonotype was counted many times. This chain joins TRBV14 and TRBJ1-1, with no clear D. Trimming removed 2 bases from V and 11 bases from J, with 15 bases in between. The CDR3 has 13 residues. Per the germline V gene, CDR1 is SGHDN and CDR2 is FVKESK. The CDR3 DNA follows: TGTGCCAGCAGCCAAAACCCGGGGAGTGGTGCTTTCTTT. Protein product: CASSQNPGSGAFF.

This clonotype was seen a handful of times. This chain connects TRBV5-6 to TRBJ2-5; D perhaps matches TRBD1 (5 bases). Trimming took 1 base from V and 5 from J, leaving 15 bases between them. CDR3 length: 15 residues. Germline CDR1 is SGHDT and CDR2 is YYEEEE. In DNA form, the CDR3 reads TGTGCCAGCAGCTTGATCCAGGGTCTCTTGGAGACCCAGTACTTC. It specifies CASSLIQGLLETQYF.

In this sample, this clonotype turned up a few times. The chain links TRBV13 to TRBJ1-6; D uncertain. V gave up 5 bases and J gave up 10 bases, with 12 bases separating them. The germline gives CDR1 PRHDT, CDR2 FYEKMQ (reference sequence). The CDR3 is made up of 13 amino acids. In DNA form, the CDR3 reads TGTGCCAGCAGCCTCGCATCTGGATCACCCCTCCACTTT. Translated: CASSLASGSPLHF.

This clonotype was seen a few times. V and J are TRBV27 and TRBJ1-2; 9 bases are a match to TRBD1. V lost 5 bases and J lost 7; bases outside the gene matches: 5. The length of the CDR3 is 13 residues. Per germline, CDR1 MNHEY and CDR2 SMNVEV (reference sequence). In DNA form, the CDR3 reads TGTGCCAGCAGTACGCGACAGGGGGGTGGCTACACCTTC. Translation: CASSTRQGGGYTF.

This chain joins TRBV20-1 and TRBJ2-1; tentative D call: TRBD1 (5 bases). Looked up from germline, CDR1 is DFQATT and CDR2 is SNEGSKA (reference sequence). The CDR3 length is 17 residues. Trimming removed 1 base from V and 0 bases from J, with 16 bases in between. The CDR3 sequence is CSARAGGIDSSYNEQFF. As DNA, the CDR3 is TGCAGTGCTAGAGCAGGCGGTATCGACAGCTCCTACAATGAGCAGTTCTTC.

This clonotype was observed a handful of times. This chain links TRBV9 with TRBJ2-7, with TRBD2 identical over 10 bases. The germline V gene encodes CDR1 SGDLS and CDR2 YYNGEE. The CDR3 consists of 17 residues. Germline trimming cut 3 bases from V and 0 bases from J; bases unmatched to any gene: 9. For the CDR3, the DNA is TGTGCCAGCAGCGGGCCTCCGAGGACTAGCGGCTCCTACGAGCAGTACTTC. Protein: CASSGPPRTSGSYEQYF.

This CDR3 reads CASSQTGAPTALHF. In DNA form, the CDR3 reads TGCGCCAGCAGCCAAACAGGGGCCCCTACGGCCCTCCACTTT. J is TRBJ1-6 and V is TRBV5-1; TRBD1 aligns across 7 bases. Trimming took 4 bases from V and 14 from J; bases not matched to a gene: 12. Germline-derived CDR1 and CDR2 are SGHRS and YFSETQ. This CDR3 comprises 14 residues.

V and J are TRBV20-1 and TRBJ1-1, with a weak D call TRBD1 (5 bases). The V gene's germline CDR1 is DFQATT and CDR2 SNEGSKA (reference sequence). The CDR3 has 14 residues. Deletions cut 6 bases from V and 1 base from J, with 15 bases between. This CDR3 is CSAKIGRGNTEAFF. Here the CDR3 DNA reads TGCAGTGCCAAGATAGGTAGGGGGAACACTGAAGCTTTCTTT.

The genes are TRBV12-3 or TRBV12-4 and TRBJ1-1, with no clear D. The V gene lost 6 bases and the J gene lost 10 bases, with 18 bases spanning the gap. The CDR3 loop spans 13 amino acids. The CDR3 nucleotides read TGTGCCAGCAGCCGTCGCCAGCGGTTCGGAGCTTTCTTT. Translating gives CASSRRQRFGAFF.

This clonotype was picked up a small number of times. This sequence joins TRBV4-2 and TRBJ2-5, with 8 bases matching TRBD2. J was trimmed by 5 bases and V by 1 base; bases with no gene match: 12. The CDR3 has 17 residues. CDR1 is LGHNA and CDR2 is YNFKEQ in the germline V gene. For the CDR3, the DNA is TGTGCCAGCAGCCAAGTGGTAGTAAGCGGGGGTCCGGAGACCCAGTACTTC. Amino acid sequence: CASSQVVVSGGPETQYF.

In its sample, this clonotype was seen a few times. V and J are TRBV12-3 or TRBV12-4 and TRBJ1-2; TRBD1 might be the D (5 bases). The CDR3 consists of 12 residues. The V and J ends lost 1 base and 7 bases respectively, with 7 bases between them. The CDR3 region is CASSLGRGGYTF. CDR3 DNA: TGTGCCAGCAGTTTAGGAAGGGGTGGCTACACCTTC.

V is TRBV20-1 and J is TRBJ2-1, with 8 bases identical to TRBD2. V lost 3 bases, J lost 5 bases, and 0 bases stayed unmatched. CDR3 length equals 12 residues. The germline gives CDR1 DFQATT, CDR2 SNEGSKA (reference sequence). CDR3 nucleotides: TGCAGTGCTAGTAGCGGGAACAATGAGCAGTTCTTC. Protein: CSASSGNNEQFF.

CDR3 loop: CASSFGAGQETQYF. The CDR3 nucleotides read TGTGCCAGCAGCTTTGGGGCAGGCCAAGAGACCCAGTACTTC. V usage is TRBV7-9 and J usage is TRBJ2-5; the D gene is possibly TRBD1 (5 bases). The CDR3 runs to 14 residues. Germline V gene data show CDR1 as SEHNR and CDR2 as FQNEAQ (reference sequence). The germline V and J ends were trimmed by 3 bases and 1 base, with 9 bases remaining between them.

The chain links TRBV20-1 to TRBJ2-3; TRBD2 matches at 7 bases. There are 13 residues in the CDR3. The germline CDR1 and CDR2 sequences are DFQATT and SNEGSKA (reference sequence). J gave up 4 bases and V 3 bases, and 4 bases lay outside the gene matches. The CDR3 DNA follows: TGCAGTGCTAGTTTACGGGGGGCAGATACGCAGTATTTT. This encodes CSASLRGADTQYF.